This is a list of T cell receptor beta chains from one sample in a study of T cell changes during pregnancy in multiple sclerosis. Only in-frame clones appear in the TCRdb table, and some are missing; sequencing was by immunoSEQ multiplex PCR. The sample contains 50,000 or so clones, around 92% of which appear only once. The specimen was CD4+ T cells from peripheral blood mononuclear cells, collected in the third trimester of pregnancy. The receptors stem from a female donor with multiple sclerosis, enrolled in a pregnancy study. Both conserved end residues are part of each CDR3. D genes are given only for firm matches. Some rows have no size entry. The others give once, few or many, or a class for an expanded clone.

TRBV2,NA,TRBJ1-1,NA,TGTGCCAGCAGTGAAGAAGGGGGAACTGAAGCTTTCTTT,CASSEEGGTEAFF
TRBV6-1,NA,TRBJ1-3,NA,TGTGCCAGCTTCCGAAGGGACTGGGGATCGAACACCATATATTTT,CASFRRDWGSNTIYF
TRBV28,NA,TRBJ1-2,NA,TGTGCCAGCAGTAGGGGGGGCCCAGCTAACTATGGCTACACCTTC,CASSRGGPANYGYTF
TRBV7-3,NA,TRBJ2-1,NA,TGTGCCAGCAGCTTAATCGGGAGCTCCTACAATGAGCAGTTCTTC,CASSLIGSSYNEQFF
TRBV4-2,NA,TRBJ2-1,NA,TGTGCCAGCAGCCTCCCTAGGAGCGAGCAGTTCTTC,CASSLPRSEQFF
TRBV9,NA,TRBJ1-2,NA,TGTGCCAGCAGCGTAGCTGAGGGCGCCACCCATGGCTACACCTTC,CASSVAEGATHGYTF
TRBV30,NA,TRBJ2-5,NA,TGTGCCTGGAACCGGGACTCGCAAGAGACCCAGTACTTC,CAWNRDSQETQYF
TRBV19,TRBD1,TRBJ2-7,NA,TGTGCCAGTAGTATAGAACCAGGGGGTAGCTACGAGCAGTACTTC,CASSIEPGGSYEQYF
TRBV7-2,NA,TRBJ1-5,NA,TGTGCCAGCAGCTTCGGGATATCCAATCAGCCCCAGCATTTT,CASSFGISNQPQHF
TRBV18,NA,TRBJ2-7,NA,TGTGCCAGCTCACCATTAGGGGCCTTATTCAACGAGCAGTACTTC,CASSPLGALFNEQYF
TRBV20-1,NA,TRBJ1-2,few,TGCAGTGCTAGGGCGGGTGGCTACACCTTC,CSARAGGYTF
TRBV5-1,NA,TRBJ2-2,few,TGCGCCAGCAGCTTGTCGGTAACCGGGGAGCTGTTTTTT,CASSLSVTGELFF
TRBV4-1,NA,TRBJ2-1,NA,TGCGCCAGCAGCCAGGGGCTGACGGATAATGAGCAGTTCTTC,CASSQGLTDNEQFF
TRBV10-3,NA,TRBJ1-1,few,TGTGCCATCAGGCTCGGGGGGGCCGGTACTGAAGCTTTCTTT,CAIRLGGAGTEAFF
TRBV30,NA,TRBJ1-5,NA,TGTGCCTGGAGTGTAGAGGGGAGGACACAGCATTTT,CAWSVEGRTQHF
TRBV30,TRBD1,TRBJ1-1,few,TGTGCCTACGCGGGACAGGTTAACACTGAAGCTTTCTTT,CAYAGQVNTEAFF
TRBV11-2,NA,TRBJ1-1,NA,TGTGCCAGCAGCACTCTAGCCATGAACACTGAAGCTTTCTTT,CASSTLAMNTEAFF
TRBV5-1,NA,TRBJ1-3,NA,TGCGCCAGACCAAAAACAGGGACTGGAAACACCATATATTTT,CARPKTGTGNTIYF
TRBV15,NA,TRBJ1-1,NA,TGTGCCACCGGAGACCCGGGACAATTAAACACTGAAGCTTTCTTT,CATGDPGQLNTEAFF
TRBV5-6,NA,TRBJ2-5,NA,TGTGCCAGCAGCTCCGCCTCAATAGGGGAAGAGACCCAGTACTTC,CASSSASIGEETQYF
TRBV7-3,NA,TRBJ2-2,once,TGTGCCAGCAGCTCGCCCGGGGCCGGGGAGCTGTTTTTT,CASSSPGAGELFF
TRBV6-5,NA,TRBJ1-2,few,TGTGCCAGCAGCCAGACAGCTAACTATGGCTACACCTTC,CASSQTANYGYTF
TRBV10-3,NA,TRBJ1-1,NA,TGTGCCATCAGTGAAGTCAGGGGCCGGGCTGAAGCTTTCTTT,CAISEVRGRAEAFF
TRBV30,NA,TRBJ2-1,few,TGTGCCTGGAGCCCAAACTACAATGAGCAGTTCTTC,CAWSPNYNEQFF
TRBV4-1,TRBD1,TRBJ2-7,NA,TGCGCCAGCAGCCTACTGTCTGGGACAGAGCTCTACGAGCAGTACTTC,CASSLLSGTELYEQYF
TRBV7-2,TRBD1,TRBJ1-5,NA,TGTGCCAGCAGCTGGGGACAGTTAGTAGATCAGCCCCAGCATTTT,CASSWGQLVDQPQHF
TRBV19,NA,TRBJ1-2,NA,TGTGCCAGTAGTGTACAGGGCGGGTATGGCTACACCTTC,CASSVQGGYGYTF
TRBV28,TRBD1,TRBJ2-1,NA,TGTGCCAGCAGTCCCTACAGGGGGCGTTACAATGAGCAGTTCTTC,CASSPYRGRYNEQFF
TRBV9,TRBD2,TRBJ2-4,NA,TGTGCCAGCAGCCCGGGGATGGGACTAGCGGGGGGGTCGTTGGGCATTCAGTACTTC,CASSPGMGLAGGSLGIQYF
TRBV6-1,TRBD2,TRBJ2-1,NA,TGTGCCAGCAGTGTGCAGCTAGCGGGCTACAATGAGCAGTTCTTC,CASSVQLAGYNEQFF
TRBV5-6,TRBD2,TRBJ2-3,NA,TGTGCCAGCAGGGGGGACAGCGGGGGGGGCACAGATACGCAGTATTTT,CASRGDSGGGTDTQYF
TRBV29-1,TRBD2,TRBJ2-2,NA,TGCAGCGTAGTTAGCGGGAGCCTGAACACCGGGGAGCTGTTTTTT,CSVVSGSLNTGELFF
TRBV19,TRBD2,TRBJ2-3,NA,TGTGCCAGTAGTATCGGGGGGAGTCCCACCACAGATACGCAGTATTTT,CASSIGGSPTTDTQYF
TRBV6-1,TRBD1,TRBJ1-1,NA,TGTGCCAGCAGTGAACTGACAGGGTTGAGTGAAGCTTTCTTT,CASSELTGLSEAFF
TRBV9,NA,TRBJ2-5,once,TGTGCCAGCAGCCTCGGGACAAATCAAGAGACCCAGTACTTC,CASSLGTNQETQYF
TRBV9,TRBD2,TRBJ2-3,NA,TGTGCCAGCAGCGTAGAGGGGGGACTAGCGGGAGCCATCACAGATACGCAGTATTTT,CASSVEGGLAGAITDTQYF
TRBV15,TRBD1,TRBJ1-4,NA,TGTGCCACCAGCAGAGGTGGGACAGGGGGCGAAAAACTGTTTTTT,CATSRGGTGGEKLFF
TRBV5-1,NA,TRBJ2-2,NA,TGCGCCAGCAGCTTTAGCGATGGCACCGGGGAGCTGTTTTTT,CASSFSDGTGELFF
TRBV19,NA,TRBJ1-1,NA,TGTGCCAGTAGTTCAGGGAGGGTCAACACTGAAGCTTTCTTT,CASSSGRVNTEAFF
TRBV2,NA,TRBJ2-5,NA,TGTGCCAGCGGGAGTACAGGGAGAGGGCAAGAGACCCAGTACTTC,CASGSTGRGQETQYF
TRBV28,NA,TRBJ1-2,NA,TGTGCCAGCAACGGGGAAACCTATGGCTACACCTTC,CASNGETYGYTF
TRBV5-1,TRBD1,TRBJ1-1,NA,TGCGCCAGCAGCTCCACAGGGGGCGGGAGTACTGAAGCTTTCTTT,CASSSTGGGSTEAFF